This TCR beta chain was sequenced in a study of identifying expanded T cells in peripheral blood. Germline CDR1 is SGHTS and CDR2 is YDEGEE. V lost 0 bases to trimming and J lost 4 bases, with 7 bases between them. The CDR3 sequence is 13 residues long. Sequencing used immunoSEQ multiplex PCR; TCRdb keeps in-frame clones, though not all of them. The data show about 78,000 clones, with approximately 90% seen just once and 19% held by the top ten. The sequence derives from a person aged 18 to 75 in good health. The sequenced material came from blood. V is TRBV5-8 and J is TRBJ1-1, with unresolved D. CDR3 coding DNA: TGTGCCAGCAGCTTGGACACGAGCACTGAAGCTTTCTTT. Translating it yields CASSLDTSTEAFF.